The clone carrying this T cell receptor (beta chain) was seen ten or more times. What it recognizes is unknown. The junction shows a germline mismatch at one end, possibly a read error. One entry per CDR3 protein, called by TCRdb with MiXCR from the reads. The profile shows approximately 400,000 distinct CDR3 sequences, 25% to 40% of them singletons. From germline, CDR1 is SGHTA and CDR2 FQGNSA. The CDR3 spans 14 residues. This record belongs to a study of T cell repertoires in cytomegalovirus infection. Study-wide results and limits: Carriage of CMV together with the relevant HLA was identifiable through cumulative public TCR beta family frequency.

The TCR sequence derives from a human donor in good health (CMV status not recorded). Some clones in this sample may be carry-over from other donors' samples. The chain uses TRBV7-2 and TRBJ2-7; TRBD2 aligns across 10 bases. The source material was PBMCs. CDR3 residues: CASSLAGVSSEQYF. In DNA, the CDR3 is TGTGCCAGCAGCCTAGCGGGGGTCTCCTCCGAGCAGTACTTC.